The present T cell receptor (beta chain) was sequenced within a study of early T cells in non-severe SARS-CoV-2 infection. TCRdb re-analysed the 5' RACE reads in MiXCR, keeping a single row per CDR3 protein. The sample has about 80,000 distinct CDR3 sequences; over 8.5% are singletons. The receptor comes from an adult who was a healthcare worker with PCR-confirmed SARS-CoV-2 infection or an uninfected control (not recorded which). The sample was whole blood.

In nucleotides, the CDR3 is TGCAGTGCTAGACGGACTAGCGGACAAGAGACCCAGTACTTC. It codes for CSARRTSGQETQYF. V and J are TRBV20-1 and TRBJ2-5; TRBD2 aligns across 10 bases. The germline CDR1 and CDR2 sequences are DFQATT and SNEGSKA (reference sequence). Trimming removed 2 bases from V and 2 bases from J; junction bases left unmatched: 2. This CDR3 is 14 amino acids long.